This TCR beta chain was found in a study of blood T cell repertoires in COVID-19. Study details: T cells, B-cell-depleted T cells, or PBMCs provided the cDNA or gDNA that served as material.

Sequencing used immunoSEQ multiplex PCR; TCRdb keeps in-frame clones, though not all of them. The sample includes 150,000 to 200,000 clones, about 87% of them seen just once. V lost 1 base and J 3 bases, leaving 10 bases between the germline ends. This CDR3 is 15 amino acids long. Germline CDR1 is LGHNA and CDR2 is YNFKEQ. The V gene is TRBV4-2, the J gene TRBJ2-1, with TRBD2 as a possible D gene (5 bases). This TCR came from a woman in her 70s with COVID-19, enrolled during active disease. The sample consisted of peripheral blood. In DNA form, the CDR3 reads TGTGCCAGCAGCCAAGGGCAAGCGGACTACAATGAGCAGTTCTTC. Encoded protein: CASSQGQADYNEQFF.